The T cell receptor beta chain under discussion was sequenced for a study of OX40 agonist ivuxolimab in advanced cancers. As for the study in general: The eligibility criteria allowed prior anti-PD-1, anti-PD-L1 or anti-CTLA-4 therapy, and about 40% had some. One patient with hepatocellular carcinoma and two with cutaneous melanoma, three in all, had partial responses.

Clones were read by immunoSEQ multiplex PCR, and TCRdb kept only the in-frame ones, dropping some. The profile covers more than 9,000 clones, with about 74% appearing a single time and 35% taken by the ten largest. Baseline was the first blood sampling point, followed by cycle 4 day 1 and cycle 7 day 1. This TCR came from an adult with an advanced solid tumor such as melanoma, head and neck, liver or kidney cancer. Source: CD4+ or CD8+ T cells sorted from blood, taken in a trial of the OX40 agonist ivuxolimab.

This chain's CDR3 is CASSVGTPNTGELFF. The CDR3 DNA reads TGTGCCAGCAGCGTCGGGACACCGAACACCGGGGAGCTGTTTTTT. The V call is TRBV13, the J call TRBJ2-2; maybe TRBD1 (6 bases). There are 15 residues in the CDR3. V was trimmed by 5 bases and J by 0 bases, leaving 10 bases between them. In germline, CDR1 is PRHDT, CDR2 FYEKMQ (reference sequence).